Listed below are T cell receptor beta chains from one sample, sequenced in a study of T cell changes during pregnancy in multiple sclerosis. The method was immunoSEQ multiplex PCR; TCRdb's version includes in-frame clones alone and lacks a portion of them. This sample has about 110,000 clones; roughly 90% occur once, and the top ten carry about 3%. The sequencing here drew on peripheral blood, taken after pregnancy. All receptors come from a female donor with multiple sclerosis, enrolled in a pregnancy study. CDR3s leave out the opening cysteine and the closing phenylalanine or tryptophan. The order of the fields is V gene, J gene, CDR3 protein.

TRBV20-1	TRBJ2-7	SARQIEQY
TRBV9	TRBJ2-3	ASSVATVLSTQY
TRBV30	TRBJ2-7	AGRGAGGSEQY
TRBV6-5	TRBJ1-2	ASRAGTGMSYT
TRBV9	TRBJ2-2	ASRFGTGYESGELF
TRBV5-1	TRBJ1-2	ASSPPGSGNYGYT
TRBV9	TRBJ2-3	ASSVVSGDTQY
TRBV4-2	TRBJ2-3	ASSQTGLAGITDTQY
TRBV2	TRBJ1-1	ASSDWAAF
TRBV27	TRBJ2-5	ASRLGAWETQY
TRBV9	TRBJ2-1	ASSDRTVSYNEQF